This T cell receptor beta chain derives from a study of T cell responses to AZD1222 COVID-19 vaccine. A remark on this clone: Relative to the germline gene, one junction end is altered; a read error may explain this.

Per the germline V gene, CDR1 is SGHTS and CDR2 is YDEGEE. The CDR3 contains 14 residues. Libraries were prepared by immunoSEQ multiplex PCR; TCRdb keeps only in-frame clonotypes and omits some of them. This table holds under 150,000 clones, around 88% found once. The sequencing here drew on peripheral blood, taken 28 days after the second AZD1222 dose. The clonotype comes from an adult who received the AZD1222 COVID-19 vaccine. V usage is TRBV5-8 and J usage is TRBJ2-3; TRBD1 matches 8 bases. DNA for the CDR3: TGTGCCAGCAGCTTGGCAGGGGGCACCGATACGCAGTATTTT. This gives the protein CASSLAGGTDTQYF.